The source of this T cell receptor beta chain is a study of blood T cell repertoires in COVID-19. Overall study: The United States, Italy and Spain supplied acute and convalescent COVID-19 samples.

Profiling relied on immunoSEQ multiplex PCR, and the TCRdb table lists in-frame clones only, not all of them. The data contain 150,000 to 200,000 clones, about 84% of them seen just once; the ten biggest clones take up about 6%. Participants were placed into cohorts based on the clinical history they reported. This sequence was found in a man in his forties who had recovered from COVID-19. Source material: PBMCs or T cells enriched from blood (not recorded which).

CDR3 loop: CAWNERGGSYNEQFF. In DNA form, the CDR3 reads TGTGCCTGGAATGAGCGGGGGGGCTCCTACAATGAGCAGTTCTTC. The chain combines TRBV30 with TRBJ2-1; 10 nucleotides match TRBD2. CDR1 and CDR2 from the germline V gene are GTSNPN and SVGIG (reference sequence). This CDR3 comprises 15 residues. The V gene end was trimmed by 4 bases and the J gene end by 0 bases; junction bases not matched to a gene: 3.